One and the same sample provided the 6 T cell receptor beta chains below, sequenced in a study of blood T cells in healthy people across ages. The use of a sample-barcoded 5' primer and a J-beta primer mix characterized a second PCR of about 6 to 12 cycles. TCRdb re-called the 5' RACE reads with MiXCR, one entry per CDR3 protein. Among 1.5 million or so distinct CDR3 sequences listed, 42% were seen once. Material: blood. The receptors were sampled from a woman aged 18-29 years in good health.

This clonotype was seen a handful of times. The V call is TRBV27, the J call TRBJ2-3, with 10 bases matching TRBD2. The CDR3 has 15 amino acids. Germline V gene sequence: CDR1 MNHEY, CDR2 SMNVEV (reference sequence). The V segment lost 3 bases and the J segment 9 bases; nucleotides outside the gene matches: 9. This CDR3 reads CASSLSSGGARTQYF. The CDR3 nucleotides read TGTGCCAGCAGTTTGTCGAGCGGGGGGGCGCGGACGCAGTATTTT.

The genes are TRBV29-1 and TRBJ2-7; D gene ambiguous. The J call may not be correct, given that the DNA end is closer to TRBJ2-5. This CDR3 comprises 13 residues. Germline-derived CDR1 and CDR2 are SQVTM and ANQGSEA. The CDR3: CSVDESLEETQYF. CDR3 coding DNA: TGCAGCGTTGACGAATCCCTCGAGGAGACCCAGTACTTC.

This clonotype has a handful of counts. CDR3 loop: CASSPPPGRGTNYGYTF. The CDR3 nucleotides read TGTGCCAGCAGCCCCCCCCCGGGGCGGGGCACTAACTATGGCTACACCTTC. This chain links TRBV4-2 with TRBJ1-2; D may be TRBD1 (5 bases). V lost 4 bases, J lost 0 bases, and 18 bases lay in between. The CDR3 runs to 17 residues. Germline CDR1 LGHNA, CDR2 YNFKEQ.

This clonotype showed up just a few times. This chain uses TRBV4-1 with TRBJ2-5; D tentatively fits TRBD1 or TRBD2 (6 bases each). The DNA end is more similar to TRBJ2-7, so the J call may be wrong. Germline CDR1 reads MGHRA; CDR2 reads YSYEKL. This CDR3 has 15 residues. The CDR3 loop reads CASREGNREPYEQYF. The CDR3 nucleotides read TGCGCCAGCAGGGAGGGGAACAGGGAACCTTACGAGCAGTACTTC.

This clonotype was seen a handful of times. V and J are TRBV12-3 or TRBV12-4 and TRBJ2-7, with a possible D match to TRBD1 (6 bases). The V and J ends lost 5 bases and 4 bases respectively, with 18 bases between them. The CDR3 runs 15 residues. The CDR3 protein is CASSPADRLGYEQYF. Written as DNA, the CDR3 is TGTGCCAGCAGTCCAGCCGACAGGTTGGGTTACGAGCAGTACTTC.

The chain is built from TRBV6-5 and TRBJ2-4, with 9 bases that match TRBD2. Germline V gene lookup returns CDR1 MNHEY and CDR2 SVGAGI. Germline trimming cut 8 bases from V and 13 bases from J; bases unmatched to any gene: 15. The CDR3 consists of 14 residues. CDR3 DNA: TGTGCCAGCTCGGGGCGGGGGGGAATCAGGGAGCAGTACTTC. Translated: CASSGRGGIREQYF.